The clone carrying this T cell receptor beta chain was seen a few times. Via MiXCR, TCRdb re-called the RT-PCR reads, giving one row per CDR3 protein. The table shows roughly 960,000 distinct CDR3 sequences, with 15% to 20% occurring only once. The data derive from a study of patients and donors after allogeneic stem cell transplantation. The CDR3 has 18 residues. V lost 3 bases, J lost 0 bases, and 6 bases stayed unmatched. Germline V lookup: CDR1 LNHDA, CDR2 SQIVND (reference sequence). The sample was blood, either unsorted or a sorted T cell fraction (not recorded which). This sequence joins TRBV19 and TRBJ2-3; 13 bases fit TRBD2. This TCR was sampled from a human donor who was either an allogeneic HSCT recipient or a stem cell or donor lymphocyte infusion donor (not recorded which). It is not recorded whose cells these are; they may come from a transplant donor. The CDR3 protein is CASSIHRTSGRSTDTQYF. For the CDR3, the DNA is TGTGCCAGTAGTATTCATAGGACTAGCGGGAGAAGCACAGATACGCAGTATTTT.